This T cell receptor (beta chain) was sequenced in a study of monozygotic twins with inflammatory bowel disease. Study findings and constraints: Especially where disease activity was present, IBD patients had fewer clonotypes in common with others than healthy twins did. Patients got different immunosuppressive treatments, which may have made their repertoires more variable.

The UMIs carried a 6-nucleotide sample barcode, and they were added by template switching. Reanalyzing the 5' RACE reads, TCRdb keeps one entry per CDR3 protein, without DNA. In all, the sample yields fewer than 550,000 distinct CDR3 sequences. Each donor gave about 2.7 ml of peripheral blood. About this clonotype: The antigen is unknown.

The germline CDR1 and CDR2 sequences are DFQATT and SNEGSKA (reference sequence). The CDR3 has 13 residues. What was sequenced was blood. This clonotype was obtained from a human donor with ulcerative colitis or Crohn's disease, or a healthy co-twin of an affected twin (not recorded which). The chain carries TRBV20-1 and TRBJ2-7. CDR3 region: CSAKGGTTYEQYF.